The T cell receptor (beta chain) under discussion was sequenced for a study of T cell responses to AZD1222 COVID-19 vaccine. Overall study results and limits: Of spike-specific TCRs, nearly half reportedly target regions left unmutated in variants.

The repertoire was sequenced with immunoSEQ multiplex PCR; TCRdb's copy has only in-frame clones and lacks some. The sample comprises 95,000 to 100,000 clones, roughly 92% of which are singletons, and around 8.4% rests with the top ten. J lost 4 bases, V lost 4 bases, and 6 bases had no gene match. Looked up from germline, CDR1 is SGHRS and CDR2 is YFSETQ. This CDR3 is 15 amino acids long. Of note for this clone: Its antigen is as yet unknown. This sample includes further DNA sequences coding for the same CDR3.

The receptor was derived from an adult who received the AZD1222 COVID-19 vaccine. This chain links TRBV5-1 with TRBJ2-2, with 8 bases aligning to TRBD2. Source: peripheral blood, taken 28 days after the second AZD1222 dose. In DNA form, the CDR3 reads TGCGCCAGCAGCCTCGGGAGCGGGAGCACCGGGGAGCTGTTTTTT. It specifies CASSLGSGSTGELFF. The whole variable domain, filled in from reference TRBV5-1 and TRBJ2-2, reads KAGVTQTPRYLIKTRGQQVTLSCSPISGHRSVSWYQQTPGQGLQFLFEYFSETQRNKGNFPGRFSGRQFSNSRSEMNVSTLELGDSALYLCASSLGSGSTGELFFGEGSRLTVL.